Below, one TCR beta chain is given with its context. The antigen is undetermined. Assay: immunoSEQ multiplex PCR; the TCRdb copy retains only in-frame clones and omits some. The sample shows 60,000 to 65,000 clones, 95% to 97% of them seen only once. Only cases whose brain tissue showed the highest T cell transcript signatures were sequenced. Pre-surgery treatment included at least one anti-epileptic drug. The data derive from a study of brain T cells in children with intractable seizures. Findings of the study overall: Absence of clones before surgery may stem from lower sequencing depth. Patients' HCMV serostatus was unknown; virus specificity rests on CDR3 similarity alone.

CDR1 is SGHNT and CDR2 is YYREEE in the germline V gene (reference sequence). The CDR3 runs to 16 residues. V was clipped by 0 bases and J by 1 base, with 13 bases between them. V usage is TRBV5-4 and J usage is TRBJ1-1, with D perhaps TRBD1 (6 bases). The sample was peripheral blood, taken at surgery. This TCR was sampled from a boy under two years old with focal cortical dysplasia and intractable seizures. The DNA of the CDR3 is TGTGCCAGCAGCTTGGCGTTTAGGGGGTCGAACACTGAAGCTTTCTTT. Translating it yields CASSLAFRGSNTEAFF.